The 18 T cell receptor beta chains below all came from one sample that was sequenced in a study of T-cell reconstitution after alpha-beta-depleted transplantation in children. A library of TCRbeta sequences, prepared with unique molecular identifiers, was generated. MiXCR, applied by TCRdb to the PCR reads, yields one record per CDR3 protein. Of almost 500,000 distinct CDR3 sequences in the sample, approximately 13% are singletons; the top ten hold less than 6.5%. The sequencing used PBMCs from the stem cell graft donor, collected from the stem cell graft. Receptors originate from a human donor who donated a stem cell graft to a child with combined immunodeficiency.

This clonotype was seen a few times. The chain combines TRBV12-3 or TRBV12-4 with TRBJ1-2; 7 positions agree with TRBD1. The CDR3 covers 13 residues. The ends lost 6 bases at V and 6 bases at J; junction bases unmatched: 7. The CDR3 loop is CASSLGQHNGYTF. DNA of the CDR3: TGTGCCAGCAGCCTGGGACAGCACAATGGCTACACCTTC.

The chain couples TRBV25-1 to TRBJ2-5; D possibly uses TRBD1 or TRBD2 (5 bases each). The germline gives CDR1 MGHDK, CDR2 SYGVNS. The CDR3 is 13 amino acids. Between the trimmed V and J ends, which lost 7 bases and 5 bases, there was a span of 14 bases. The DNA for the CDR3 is TGTGCCAGCAACCTTGGGGGTCGGGAGACCCAGTACTTC. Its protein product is CASNLGGRETQYF. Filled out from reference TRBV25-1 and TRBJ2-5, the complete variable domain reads EADIYQTPRYLVIGTGKKITLECSQTMGHDKMYWYQQDPGMELHLIHYSYGVNSTEKGDLSSESTVSRIRTEHFPLTLESARPSHTSQYLCASNLGGRETQYFGPGTRLLVL.

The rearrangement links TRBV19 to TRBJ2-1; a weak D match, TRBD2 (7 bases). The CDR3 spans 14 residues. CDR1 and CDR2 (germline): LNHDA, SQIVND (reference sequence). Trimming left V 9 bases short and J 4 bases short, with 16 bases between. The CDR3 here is CASRGGGTYNEQFF. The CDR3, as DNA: TGTGCCAGCCGAGGGGGGGGCACGTACAATGAGCAGTTCTTC.

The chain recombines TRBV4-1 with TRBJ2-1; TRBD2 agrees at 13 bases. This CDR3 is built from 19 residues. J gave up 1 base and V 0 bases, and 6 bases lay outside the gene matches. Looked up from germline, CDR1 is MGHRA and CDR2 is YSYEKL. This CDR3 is CASSQDLGLAGRSYNEQFF. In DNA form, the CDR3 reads TGCGCCAGCAGCCAAGATCTGGGACTAGCGGGAAGGTCCTACAATGAGCAGTTCTTC.

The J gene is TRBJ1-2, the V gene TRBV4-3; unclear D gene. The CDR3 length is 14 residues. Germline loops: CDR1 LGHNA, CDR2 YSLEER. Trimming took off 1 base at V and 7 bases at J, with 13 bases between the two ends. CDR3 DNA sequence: TGCGCCAGCAGCCAAGGTCAGGAGGCCGGTGGCTACACCTTC. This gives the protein CASSQGQEAGGYTF.

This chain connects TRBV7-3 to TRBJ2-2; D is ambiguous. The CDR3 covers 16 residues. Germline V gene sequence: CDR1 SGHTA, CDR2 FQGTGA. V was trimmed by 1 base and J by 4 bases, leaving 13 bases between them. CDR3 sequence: CASSLSQATSTGELFF. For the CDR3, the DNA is TGTGCCAGCAGCTTAAGTCAGGCCACGAGCACCGGGGAGCTGTTTTTT.

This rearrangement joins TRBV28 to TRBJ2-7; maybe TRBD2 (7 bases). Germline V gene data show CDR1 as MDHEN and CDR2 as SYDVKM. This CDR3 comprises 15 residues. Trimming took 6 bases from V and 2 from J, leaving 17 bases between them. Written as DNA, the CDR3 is TGTGCCAGCAGGGACTTGCGGGGGCTTACCTACGAGCAGTACTTC. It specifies CASRDLRGLTYEQYF.

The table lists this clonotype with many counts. CDR3 bases: TGTGCCACCAGCAGAGAGGGCTACCCCGGGAATGAGCAGTTCTTC. Translation gives CATSREGYPGNEQFF. This chain uses TRBV15 with TRBJ2-1; no reliable D call. CDR3 size: 15 residues. V dropped 0 bases and J dropped 7 bases, with 13 bases sitting between them. CDR1 is LNHNV, CDR2 YYDKDF, per germline (reference sequence).

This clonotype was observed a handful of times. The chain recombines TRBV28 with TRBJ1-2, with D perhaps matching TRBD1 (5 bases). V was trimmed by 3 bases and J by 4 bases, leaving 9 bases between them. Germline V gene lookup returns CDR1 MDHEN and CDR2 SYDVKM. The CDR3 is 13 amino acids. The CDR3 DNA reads TGTGCCAGCAGTTTTGCAGGGTCCTATGGCTACACCTTC. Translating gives CASSFAGSYGYTF.

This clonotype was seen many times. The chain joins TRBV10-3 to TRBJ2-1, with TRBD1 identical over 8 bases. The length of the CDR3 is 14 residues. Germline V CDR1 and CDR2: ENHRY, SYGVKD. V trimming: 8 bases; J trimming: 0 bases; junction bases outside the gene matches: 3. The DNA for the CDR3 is TGTGCCATCGGACAGGGATCCTCCTACAATGAGCAGTTCTTC. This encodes CAIGQGSSYNEQFF.

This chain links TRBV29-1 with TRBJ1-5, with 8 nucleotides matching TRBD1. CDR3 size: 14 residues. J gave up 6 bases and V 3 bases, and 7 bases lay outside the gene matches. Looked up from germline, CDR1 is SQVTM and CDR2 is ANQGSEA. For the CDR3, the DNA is TGCAGCGTTGATAGACAGGGGAGGGTTCAGCCCCAGCATTTT. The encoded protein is CSVDRQGRVQPQHF.

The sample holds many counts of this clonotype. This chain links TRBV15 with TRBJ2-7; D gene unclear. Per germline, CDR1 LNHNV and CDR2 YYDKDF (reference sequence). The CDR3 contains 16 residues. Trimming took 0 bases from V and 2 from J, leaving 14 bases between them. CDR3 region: CATSRDHPPLTYEQYF. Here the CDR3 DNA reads TGTGCCACCAGCAGAGATCATCCACCCCTAACCTACGAGCAGTACTTC.

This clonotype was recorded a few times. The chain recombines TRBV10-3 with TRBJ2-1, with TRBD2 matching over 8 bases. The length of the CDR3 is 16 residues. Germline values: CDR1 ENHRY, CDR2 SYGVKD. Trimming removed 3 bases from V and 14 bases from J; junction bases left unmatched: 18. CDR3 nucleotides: TGTGCCATCAGTGACCCACTGGGGAGCGGGAGTAGTATGGAGTTCTTC. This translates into CAISDPLGSGSSMEFF.

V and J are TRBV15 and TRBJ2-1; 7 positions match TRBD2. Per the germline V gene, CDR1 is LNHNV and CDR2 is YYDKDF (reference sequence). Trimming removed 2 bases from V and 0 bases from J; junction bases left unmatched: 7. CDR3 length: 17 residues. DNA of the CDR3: TGTGCCACCAGCAGAACGGTAGCGGGCAACTCCTACAATGAGCAGTTCTTC. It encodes CATSRTVAGNSYNEQFF.

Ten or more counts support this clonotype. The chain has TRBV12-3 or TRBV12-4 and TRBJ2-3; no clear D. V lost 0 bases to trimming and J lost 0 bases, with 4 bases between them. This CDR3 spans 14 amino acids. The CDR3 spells CASSLAISTDTQYF. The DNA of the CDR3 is TGTGCCAGCAGTTTAGCTATTAGCACAGATACGCAGTATTTT.

CDR3 protein: CASKDRGASNQPQHF. Here the CDR3 DNA reads TGTGCCAGCAAGGATCGGGGCGCCAGCAATCAGCCCCAGCATTTT. This sequence joins TRBV28 and TRBJ1-5; D might be TRBD1 (5 bases). The germline V gene encodes CDR1 MDHEN and CDR2 SYDVKM. The V end lost 7 bases, the J end lost 1 base, and 14 bases lay between the germline ends. The CDR3 covers 15 residues.

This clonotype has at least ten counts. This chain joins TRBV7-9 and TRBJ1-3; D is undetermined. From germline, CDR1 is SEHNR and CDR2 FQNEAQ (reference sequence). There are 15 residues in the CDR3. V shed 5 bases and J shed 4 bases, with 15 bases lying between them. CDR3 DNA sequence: TGTGCCAGCAGCGCTTCAGGAAGGCGGGGAAACACCATATATTTT. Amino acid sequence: CASSASGRRGNTIYF. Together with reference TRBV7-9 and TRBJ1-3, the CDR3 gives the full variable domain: DTGVSQNPRHKITKRGQNVTFRCDPISEHNRLYWYRQTLGQGPEFLTYFQNEAQLEKSRLLSDRFSAERPKGSFSTLEIQRTEQGDSAMYLCASSASGRRGNTIYFGEGSWLTVV.

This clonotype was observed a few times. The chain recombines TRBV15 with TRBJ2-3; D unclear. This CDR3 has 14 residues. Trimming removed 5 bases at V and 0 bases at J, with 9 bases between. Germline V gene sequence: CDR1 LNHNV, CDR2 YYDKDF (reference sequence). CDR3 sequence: CATSGKVSTDTQYF. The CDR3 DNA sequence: TGTGCCACCAGCGGTAAAGTGAGCACAGATACGCAGTATTTT.